Listed below are T cell receptor beta chains from one sample, sequenced in a study of neoadjuvant anti-PD-1 for oral cavity cancer. TCRdb's table, derived via immunoSEQ multiplex PCR, lists solely in-frame clones and lacks some. The sample includes several thousand clones, over 35% seen only once; the top ten take roughly 25%. Sequencing was performed on tumor tissue, taken before nivolumab (anti-PD-1) treatment. The receptors derive from a person aged 35-80 years with oral cavity squamous cell carcinoma. Both conserved end residues are part of each CDR3. The order of the fields is D gene, CDR3 length, V gene, CDR3 protein. The D gene is left open where the match is weak.

>-|17|TRBV4-3
CASSQDPGPGSGNEQYF
>-|16|TRBV6-5
CASSYSDPTKNYGYTF
>-|14|TRBV7-8
CASSLWGPNSPLHF
>-|13|TRBV30
CAWGGRLTGELFF
>-|17|TRBV5-1
CASSLAGVFSGANVLTF
>TRBD1|13|TRBV28
CASRDGTGNIVFF
>-|11|TRBV7-9
CASSLGNTIYF
>TRBD2|16|TRBV4-2
CASSHALAGAYNEQFF
>-|14|TRBV4-2
CASSQGDPGQPQHF
>TRBD1|13|TRBV7-6
CASSLGDSKTQYF
>-|12|TRBV5-1
CASSLDVETQYF
>TRBD2|16|TRBV5-1
CASSPEGTSAAETQYF
>-|15|TRBV11-2
CASSLAGLSTGELFF
>TRBD1|16|TRBV28
CASSWTGNKIGNEQFF
>-|12|TRBV28
CASRRHDYGYTF
>-|17|TRBV11-2
CASSPVLAGDFTDTQYF
>-|16|TRBV11-2
CASSLVGGGSRETQYF
>TRBD1|17|TRBV11-2
CASSLDIWDRGNYGYTF
>-|15|TRBV28
CASSFLSGSRATQYF
>-|16|TRBV7-9
CASSDPKGSHNSPLHF
>-|11|TRBV2
CASGFDSPLHF
>-|12|TRBV4-1
CASSQDLAEAFF
>-|13|TRBV5-6
CASSKTDYNEQFF
>TRBD1|22|TRBV28
CASSLYWARDRGPKTATGELFF
>-|11|TRBV28
CASSERIGYTF
>-|15|TRBV4-3
CASSQGRLARHGYTF
>TRBD1|14|TRBV4-1
CASSQGGTGEKLFF
>-|16|TRBV7-2
CASSPASAVSGNTIYF
>-|15|TRBV18
CASSPQLTSTDTQYF
>-|14|TRBV30
CAWSVWGGNSPLHF
>TRBD1|15|TRBV7-9
CASSPGTGNNQPQHF
>-|13|TRBV11-1
CASSLELNTEAFF
>TRBD2|15|TRBV5-4
CASSDGGTPRYEQYF
>-|14|TRBV18
CASSVQGNNEKLFF
>TRBD1|16|TRBV10-2
CASRGTGVGSNQPQHF
>-|15|TRBV2
CASTLSGASTDTQYF
>TRBD1|14|TRBV7-7
CASSPGQGSNEQYF
>-|13|TRBV7-2
CASSLRGTYEQYF
>-|15|TRBV7-2
CASSLEPQVGQPQHF
>TRBD2|14|TRBV7-2
CASSPTSGTYEQYF
>-|12|TRBV7-9
CASSTGVYEQYF
>-|17|TRBV7-2
CASSVGTGRSSGNTIYF